These T cell receptor beta chains were read from a single sample in a study of radiotherapy plus CTLA-4 blockade in lung cancer. Clones were sequenced by immunoSEQ multiplex PCR, and TCRdb holds only the in-frame ones, with some missing. The sample includes approximately 60,000 clones, 70% to 85% of them seen just once. The specimen was peripheral blood, collected from a patient treated with radiotherapy plus ipilimumab. All receptors come from a human donor with non-small cell lung cancer who had a complete response to radiotherapy plus ipilimumab. The CDR3 runs from the conserved cysteine through the conserved F or W. The D gene is left open where the match is weak. Rows give clone size only sometimes, using once, few, many, or a class for an expanded clone.

v_call	clone_size	j_call	d_call	cdr3_nt	cdr3_aa
TRBV5-3	NA	TRBJ2-2	TRBD1	TGTGCCAGAAGCTTAGCTTTCGACAGGGACACCGGGGAGCTGTTTTTT	CARSLAFDRDTGELFF
TRBV2	NA	TRBJ1-5	NA	TGTGCCAGCAGTGGACGGGGGAAGGGGAGCAATCAGCCCCAGCATTTT	CASSGRGKGSNQPQHF
TRBV4-3	NA	TRBJ1-1	NA	TGCGCCAGCAGCCAAGGATCCTCAGGGAAAACTGAAGCTTTCTTT	CASSQGSSGKTEAFF
TRBV11-2	NA	TRBJ1-1	NA	TGTGCCAGCAGCTCCTTCGGGGGATCCACTGAAGCTTTCTTT	CASSSFGGSTEAFF
TRBV30	NA	TRBJ1-2	NA	TGTGCCTGGAGCTGGGCCGTAAACTATGGCTACACCTTC	CAWSWAVNYGYTF
TRBV19	NA	TRBJ2-7	NA	TGTGCCAGTAGTAGCACAGGGCCGGGGGGCTACGAGCAGTACTTC	CASSSTGPGGYEQYF
TRBV5-6	NA	TRBJ2-5	NA	TGTGCCAGCAGCTTGAGGGAGACCCAGTACTTC	CASSLRETQYF
TRBV2	NA	TRBJ2-1	NA	TGTGCCAGCAGCGAGGACTGGGATGAGCAGTTCTTC	CASSEDWDEQFF
TRBV6-5	NA	TRBJ1-1	NA	TGTGCCAGCAGCTCGGTGGCTGAAGCTTTCTTT	CASSSVAEAFF
TRBV5-1	NA	TRBJ2-7	NA	TGCGCCAGCAGCTTTCGACAGTTCTACGAGCAGTACTTC	CASSFRQFYEQYF
TRBV14	NA	TRBJ1-1	TRBD1	TGTGCCAGCAGCCAAGGGAGACAGGGGGGGATGAACACTGAAGCTTTCTTT	CASSQGRQGGMNTEAFF
TRBV5-1	few	TRBJ2-1	TRBD2	TGCGCCAGCAGCTCATCTAGCGGGAGGGCCTACAATGAGCAGTTCTTC	CASSSSSGRAYNEQFF
TRBV6-5	NA	TRBJ2-3	NA	TGTGCCAGCACCCGACTAGGGGGCTCAGATACGCAGTATTTT	CASTRLGGSDTQYF
TRBV18	NA	TRBJ1-4	TRBD1	TGTGCCAGCTCTAGACAGGGGTCGCCCACAACTAATGAAAAACTGTTTTTT	CASSRQGSPTTNEKLFF
TRBV6-5	NA	TRBJ1-2	NA	TGTGCCAGCAAGAGGGGCTACGGCTACACCTTC	CASKRGYGYTF
TRBV5-1	NA	TRBJ2-2	NA	TGCGCCAGCAGACCCCAGGGGCAGCTTAACACCGGGGAGCTGTTTTTT	CASRPQGQLNTGELFF
TRBV7-9	NA	TRBJ2-5	NA	TGTGCCAGCAGGGCGATCCCTCGGGAGACCCAGTACTTC	CASRAIPRETQYF
TRBV25-1	few	TRBJ2-1	NA	TGTGCCAGCAGTGACCCCTTCCTCGAACGCTACAATGAGCAGTTCTTC	CASSDPFLERYNEQFF
TRBV10-1	NA	TRBJ2-3	TRBD1	TGCGCCACCTTGTGCGTCGAGGGACAGGCAACAGATACGCAGTATTTT	CATLCVEGQATDTQYF
TRBV19	once	TRBJ1-2	TRBD1	TGTGCCAGTAGTCGGGACAGACTTAACTATGGCTACACCTTC	CASSRDRLNYGYTF
TRBV2	NA	TRBJ2-1	TRBD2	TGTGCCAGCAGTGAACCTGGACTAGCGGAAGGGGAGCAGTTCTTC	CASSEPGLAEGEQFF
TRBV15	NA	TRBJ2-2	TRBD1	TGTGCCACCAGCAGAGATCTTAGGACAGGTGGCTCCGGGGAGCTGTTTTTT	CATSRDLRTGGSGELFF
TRBV5-6	NA	TRBJ1-2	NA	TGTGCCAGCAGCCCGAGGACGAGGACTGGCTACACCTTC	CASSPRTRTGYTF
TRBV7-6	NA	TRBJ2-1	TRBD2	TGTGCCAGCAGCAATCCGCTAGCGGGGGCTCACTACAATGAGCAGTTCTTC	CASSNPLAGAHYNEQFF
TRBV12-5	few	TRBJ1-3	TRBD1	TGTGCTAGTGGCCCCAGACAGGGTCGCTCTGGAAACACCATATATTTT	CASGPRQGRSGNTIYF
TRBV7-9	NA	TRBJ1-2	NA	TGTGCCAGCGTACCGACAGCCTCTAACTATGGCTACACCTTC	CASVPTASNYGYTF
TRBV6-1	NA	TRBJ2-5	NA	TGTGCCAGCGGTAGGGGCGTATGGGAGACCCAGTACTTC	CASGRGVWETQYF
TRBV5-1	NA	TRBJ1-2	TRBD1	TGCGCCAGCACAGGGGGCCCTAGCCCTAACTATGGCTACACCTTC	CASTGGPSPNYGYTF
TRBV5-4	NA	TRBJ1-5	NA	TGTGCCAGCAGCTTGGACCGCAATCAGCCCCAGCATTTT	CASSLDRNQPQHF
TRBV5-1	NA	TRBJ1-5	TRBD1	TGCGCCAGCAGCTTGGCCCCAGGGGGCATGGGGGGCAATCAGCCCCAGCATTTT	CASSLAPGGMGGNQPQHF
TRBV27	NA	TRBJ2-7	NA	TGTGCCAGCAGTTTTAGGGGTTCGGAGGAGCAGTACTTC	CASSFRGSEEQYF
TRBV9	NA	TRBJ1-2	NA	TGTGCCAGCAGCGTGGGCAGGGGAGGCTACACCTTC	CASSVGRGGYTF
TRBV7-9	NA	TRBJ1-4	TRBD1	TGTGCCAGCAGCTCGGGACAGAGTGCAACTAATGAAAAACTGTTTTTT	CASSSGQSATNEKLFF
TRBV5-1	NA	TRBJ1-4	TRBD1	TGCGCCAGCAGGAATTCAGGGACAGGGGACGAAAAACTGTTTTTT	CASRNSGTGDEKLFF
TRBV6-1	NA	TRBJ1-2	NA	TGTGCCAGCAGTGAAGTCGGAGGGCCGGGGGCGGTTGGCTACACCTTC	CASSEVGGPGAVGYTF
TRBV9	NA	TRBJ2-2	NA	TGTGCCAGCAGCGTAGGACGACAGCCTACCGGGGAGCTGTTTTTT	CASSVGRQPTGELFF
TRBV5-6	NA	TRBJ2-7	NA	TGTGCCAGCAGCTTGGGGGGCCTGGGCGAGCAGTACTTC	CASSLGGLGEQYF
TRBV7-2	once	TRBJ1-5	TRBD1	TGTGCCAGCAGCTCCGAGGACAGGGGGGGCAATCAGCCCCAGCATTTT	CASSSEDRGGNQPQHF
TRBV7-2	NA	TRBJ1-2	NA	TGTGCCAGCAGCTTAGCGATAGGCCTAAGGGCCTATGGCTACACCTTC	CASSLAIGLRAYGYTF
TRBV19	NA	TRBJ1-2	TRBD1	TGTGCCACCCTGGGACAGGTTCCCTCTGGCTACACCTTC	CATLGQVPSGYTF
TRBV28	NA	TRBJ2-3	TRBD1	TGTGCCAGCAGTCGGCAGGGGGCCGGAGATACGCAGTATTTT	CASSRQGAGDTQYF
TRBV6-1	NA	TRBJ1-2	NA	TGTGCCAGCAGTGGGCAGGGAGCCGAGAAGACTAACTATGGCTACACCTTC	CASSGQGAEKTNYGYTF
TRBV4-3	few	TRBJ2-3	NA	TGCGCCAGCAGCCAAGTTCGGCACAGCACAGATACGCAGTATTTT	CASSQVRHSTDTQYF
TRBV30	NA	TRBJ1-2	NA	TGTGCCTGGATGGACAGTCTCTATGGCTACACCTTC	CAWMDSLYGYTF
TRBV7-2	NA	TRBJ1-2	NA	TGTGCCAGCAGCCGCGGGTATGGCTACACCTTC	CASSRGYGYTF
TRBV9	NA	TRBJ1-5	NA	TGTGCCAGCAGCATCGGAGATGGACAGCCCCAGCATTTT	CASSIGDGQPQHF
TRBV7-2	NA	TRBJ2-3	TRBD2	TGTGCCAGCAGCTCCTCGACTAGCGGGGTTACAGATACGCAGTATTTT	CASSSSTSGVTDTQYF
TRBV15	few	TRBJ2-6	NA	TGTGCCACCAGCTCCAACTTTTTCTCTGGGGCCAACGTCCTGACTTTC	CATSSNFFSGANVLTF
TRBV2	NA	TRBJ2-7	NA	TGTGCCAGCAGGCTACTCCGCCTGGGGGGCGAGCAGTACTTC	CASRLLRLGGEQYF
TRBV7-8	NA	TRBJ2-5	NA	TGTGCCAGCAGCTTAGAGTTGCAGGGCCCTCAGACCCAGTACTTC	CASSLELQGPQTQYF
TRBV10-1	NA	TRBJ1-2	NA	TGCGCCAGCAGTGAAAGGACTCCGTATGGCTACACCTTC	CASSERTPYGYTF
TRBV5-4	NA	TRBJ1-1	NA	TGTGCCAGCAGCACGATGCCGGGATCCACTGAAGCTTTCTTT	CASSTMPGSTEAFF
TRBV19	few	TRBJ1-1	NA	TGTGCCAGTAGTATAGTACAGGCCGGTACCACTGAAGCTTTCTTT	CASSIVQAGTTEAFF
TRBV4-1	once	TRBJ1-6	NA	TGCGCCAGCAGCCAGAAGGACATTCGGCTTTCACCCCTCCACTTT	CASSQKDIRLSPLHF
TRBV15	NA	TRBJ2-6	NA	TGTGCCACCAGCAGAGATGTCAGCTCTGGGGCCAACGTCCTGACTTTC	CATSRDVSSGANVLTF
TRBV7-6	NA	TRBJ2-2	NA	TGTGCCAGCAGCTTATCAGGGATCAGCACCGGGGAGCTGTTTTTT	CASSLSGISTGELFF
TRBV30	NA	TRBJ1-6	TRBD1	TGTGCCTGGAGTCACAGAGGGGGGACAGGGAGGTCTGCCAATTCACCCCTCCACTTT	CAWSHRGGTGRSANSPLHF
TRBV10-2	NA	TRBJ1-1	TRBD1	TGCGCCAGCAGTGGCCGCCCTAGGGGACAGTTGAGCACTGAAGCTTTCTTT	CASSGRPRGQLSTEAFF